A selection of T cell receptor beta chains follows, all from one sample in a study of blood T cell repertoires in COVID-19. Profiled with immunoSEQ multiplex PCR; TCRdb holds only in-frame clones, not every one. The table has 150,000 to 200,000 clones, about 86% seen once. Sample: peripheral blood. Every receptor here comes from a woman older than 75 with acute or convalescent COVID-19. Both conserved end residues are part of each CDR3. A D gene is named only where the DNA matches it firmly. Clone size is given for some rows only: seen once, a few or many times, or a class if the clone is expanded.

TRBV7-7	TRBD1	once	TRBJ2-2	CASSLSGTGYTGELFF	TGTGCTAGCAGCTTATCCGGGACAGGGTACACCGGGGAGCTGTTTTTT
TRBV10-3	TRBD2	.	TRBJ2-7	CAISATSGRRDYEQYF	TGTGCCATCAGTGCTACTAGCGGGAGGCGAGACTACGAGCAGTACTTC
TRBV3-1/TRBV3-2	.	.	TRBJ2-6	CASSHFGTRLSGANVLTF	TGTGCCAGCAGCCACTTTGGCACCCGCCTCTCTGGGGCCAACGTCCTGACTTTC
TRBV10-3	TRBD1	.	TRBJ2-7	CAIRDPGQGTHEQYF	TGTGCCATCAGGGACCCGGGACAGGGCACCCACGAGCAGTACTTC
TRBV19	.	.	TRBJ2-1	CASSIDWAGRNEQFF	TGTGCCAGTAGTATAGATTGGGCCGGCCGGAATGAGCAGTTCTTC
TRBV7-6	.	.	TRBJ2-5	CASSSLRSQGQETQYF	TGTGCCAGCAGCTCCCTTCGGAGTCAGGGCCAAGAGACCCAGTACTTC
TRBV3-1/TRBV3-2	TRBD2	once	TRBJ2-3	CASRKTSGGTDTQYF	TGTGCCAGCAGAAAGACTAGCGGGGGGACAGATACGCAGTATTTT
TRBV2	.	.	TRBJ2-7	CASSEQGYEQYF	TGTGCCAGCAGTGAACAGGGGTACGAGCAGTACTTC
TRBV21-1	.	.	TRBJ1-3	CASNPGQGLGNTIYF	TGTGCCAGCAACCCCGGACAGGGACTGGGAAACACCATATATTTT
TRBV28	.	.	TRBJ1-2	CASSRGQINYGYTF	TGTGCCAGCAGCCGTGGGCAGATAAACTATGGCTACACCTTC
TRBV18	.	.	TRBJ2-7	CASSPWAPSYEQYF	TGTGCCAGCTCACCTTGGGCACCCTCCTACGAGCAGTACTTC
TRBV19	.	.	TRBJ2-7	CASSVARSYEQYF	TGTGCCAGTAGTGTGGCTCGATCCTACGAGCAGTACTTC
TRBV7-3	TRBD2	few	TRBJ2-2	CASSTRLAGTGELFF	TGTGCCAGCAGCACCAGACTAGCGGGGACCGGGGAGCTGTTTTTT
TRBV27	.	few	TRBJ1-2	CASKDSLLFGGYTF	TGTGCCAGCAAGGACAGCCTGTTGTTTGGAGGCTACACCTTC
TRBV3-1/TRBV3-2	.	once	TRBJ1-6	CASSQVRSSPLHF	TGTGCCAGCAGCCAAGTCCGGAGTTCACCCCTCCACTTT
TRBV27	TRBD2	.	TRBJ2-5	CASREAGRETQYF	TGTGCCAGCAGGGAGGCCGGGAGGGAGACCCAGTACTTC
TRBV28	.	.	TRBJ2-4	CASSLTAGAKNIQYF	TGTGCCAGCAGTCTGACAGCTGGAGCCAAAAACATTCAGTACTTC
TRBV2	.	once	TRBJ1-1	CASSDLGVTEAFF	TGTGCCAGCAGTGACTTAGGGGTCACTGAAGCTTTCTTT
TRBV19	TRBD2	.	TRBJ2-3	CATGLAGGPHTDTQYF	TGTGCCACAGGACTAGCGGGGGGCCCCCACACAGATACGCAGTATTTT
TRBV6-5	.	.	TRBJ1-1	CASMSPGSTEAFF	TGTGCCAGCATGAGTCCGGGGAGCACTGAAGCTTTCTTT
TRBV6-5	.	.	TRBJ1-1	CASSYGFVKGSEAFF	TGTGCCAGCAGTTACGGTTTTGTTAAGGGGTCTGAAGCTTTCTTT
TRBV6-5	TRBD1	.	TRBJ1-6	CASSMTGGNSPLHF	TGTGCCAGCAGTATGACAGGGGGAAATTCACCCCTCCACTTT
TRBV11-2	TRBD2	.	TRBJ2-2	CASSLGLADTGELFF	TGTGCCAGCAGCTTAGGGCTAGCGGACACCGGGGAGCTGTTTTTT
TRBV7-8	.	.	TRBJ2-5	CASSLGLKETQYF	TGTGCCAGCAGCTTAGGACTTAAAGAGACCCAGTACTTC